This T cell receptor beta chain was captured by sequencing in a study of spatial heterogeneity in lung cancer (dated by TCRdb to the late 2010s). A note on the overall study: The donors were more than 60 patients from the lung TRACERx cohort who had early-stage, untreated non-small cell lung cancer. Follow-up PBMC samples were sequenced whenever the samples were available, and the median time to follow-up was 2 to 3 years after resection. Beta-chain transcripts were consistently detected in greater numbers than alpha-chain transcripts, which likely reflects a higher abundance of beta-chain transcripts. In the raw uncorrected reads, each unique combination of TCR and UMI appeared more than ten times on average. In non-small cell lung cancer, the study quantitatively compared TCR alpha and beta repertoires across several tumor regions, matched nontumor lung, and blood. Nonsynonymous mutation counts, determined by whole-exome sequencing of tumor tissue, were related to TCR repertoire features. At surgery, both alpha and beta chains were TCR-sequenced in 200 to 250 tumor regions, some 64 matched nontumor lung samples and a few dozen PBMC samples. Broader findings and caveats from the paper: Confirming at a functional level the hypothesis that regional TCRs recognize regional mutations was considered to require additional single-cell paired TCR alpha and beta sequencing. Ubiquitous expanded tumor TCRs showed up in blood more often at tumor resection than at routine follow-up. Only 14 patients were included in the comparisons of baseline and follow-up blood repertoires.

With regard to this clonotype: It lacks a known antigen. No per-base quality is available; no much larger clone lies one base away.

The library was built by means of 5' RACE. The run used a NextSeq 500. The TCR library protocol attached a unique molecular identifier to each TCR cDNA molecule to allow correction of PCR and sequencing errors. The paper's data handling went like this. TCR identification, UMI-based error correction and CDR3 extraction were performed with Decombinator tools. TCRs above a frequency of 2 per 1,000, corresponding to the top 1% of the tumor frequency distribution, were defined as expanded. Renyi diversity was calculated using the R vegan package after each repertoire was subsampled 100 times to 5,000 TCRs. CDR3 similarity networks were constructed using string-kernel similarity of amino acid triplets, with links drawn between CDR3s whose pairwise similarity was above 0.82. The public reads were reanalyzed by TCRdb: fastp trimming at Q25, MiXCR alignment, in-frame beta chains only. Every distinct CDR3 protein forms one entry, paired with its most common genes and DNA. These V and J calls rely on TCRdb rather than the paper's analysis. For this sample there are 110,000 or so distinct CDR3 sequences; 10% to 12% appear just once. The top ten clonotypes cover 20% to 30% of the sample.

CDR1 and CDR2 are drawn from the germline V gene: MNHGY, SAAAGT. Including the terminal cysteine and phenylalanine, the CDR3 comprises 11 residues. The retained sequence is limited to the CDR3, 33 bases, with the frame set at the first base. Cut back by 10 bases and 3 bases, the V and J ends lie 10 bases apart. The label giving this sample's time point can be read as: blood at routine non-recurrence follow-up after resection. For TCR sequencing, whole RNA was extracted from tumor and nontumor lung tissue, or from cryopreserved PBMC samples, and no cell sorting was done. Only patients for whom sufficient RNA was available from at least two tumor regions were selected for TCR sequencing.

The specimen was PBMCs, collected at follow-up. The receptor's source is a female donor with early-stage non-small cell lung cancer. The chain uses TRBV6-8 and TRBJ2-7; confidence is insufficient to name the D gene. The CDR3 sequence is CANVLGYEQYF. The nucleotide sequence reads as follows: TGTGCCAACGTACTGGGCTACGAGCAGTACTTC.